These T cell receptor beta chains were read from a single sample in a study of T-cell memory formation after mild COVID-19. Each CDR3 protein is one row after TCRdb ran MiXCR on the 5' RACE reads. The sample holds 280,000 or so distinct CDR3 sequences; 8% to 9% are singletons and the top ten take 20% to 25%. Sequenced: PBMCs or a T cell subset sorted from them (not recorded which). These receptors were obtained from a man between 18 and 35 years old who had mild COVID-19 (a few samples of this study predate the infection). Cell type and time point are not known. Both conserved end residues are part of each CDR3. D genes are given only for firm matches. The size field is filled for only some rows; it gives once, few, many or a size class.

J gene: TRBJ2-1; clone size: once; V gene: TRBV29-1; D gene: .; CDR3 DNA: TGCAGCGTTCGGGGGAGGGGGATCAATGAGCAGTTCTTC; CDR3 protein: CSVRGRGINEQFF
J gene: TRBJ2-4; clone size: .; V gene: TRBV20-1; D gene: .; CDR3 DNA: TGCAGTGCCGCCACGTGGGCCAAAAACATTCAGTACTTC; CDR3 protein: CSAATWAKNIQYF
J gene: TRBJ2-1; clone size: many; V gene: TRBV5-1; D gene: .; CDR3 DNA: TGCGCCAGCAGCTTGGTGGGGGTAGCAAACAATGAGCAGTTCTTC; CDR3 protein: CASSLVGVANNEQFF
J gene: TRBJ1-2; clone size: .; V gene: TRBV15; D gene: TRBD1; CDR3 DNA: TGTGCCACCAGCCTGTCCCGGGACAGGGTAGGCAACTATGGCTACACCTTC; CDR3 protein: CATSLSRDRVGNYGYTF
J gene: TRBJ2-7; clone size: many; V gene: TRBV5-4; D gene: .; CDR3 DNA: TGTGCCAGCAGCTCGGAAGGGGACGAGCAGTACTTC; CDR3 protein: CASSSEGDEQYF
J gene: TRBJ2-3; clone size: .; V gene: TRBV27; D gene: TRBD2; CDR3 DNA: TGTGCCAGCAGTTTGGTAGCGGGGGGCTCAGATACGCAGTATTTT; CDR3 protein: CASSLVAGGSDTQYF
J gene: TRBJ1-4; clone size: many; V gene: TRBV7-2; D gene: TRBD1; CDR3 DNA: TGTGCCAGCAGCCAAGGGGACAGAAGATATGAAAAACTGTTTTTT; CDR3 protein: CASSQGDRRYEKLFF
J gene: TRBJ1-6; clone size: many; V gene: TRBV3-1; D gene: .; CDR3 DNA: TGTGCCAGCAGCCAAGACGGTTCACCCCTCCACTTT; CDR3 protein: CASSQDGSPLHF
J gene: TRBJ2-7; clone size: many; V gene: TRBV5-1; D gene: .; CDR3 DNA: TGCGCCAGCCGGGACTTGCGGGACTTC; CDR3 protein: CASRDLRDF
J gene: TRBJ2-1; clone size: few; V gene: TRBV7-3; D gene: TRBD1; CDR3 DNA: TGTGCCAGCAGCCATCACAGGGGAGACAATGAGCAGTTCTTC; CDR3 protein: CASSHHRGDNEQFF
J gene: TRBJ2-1; clone size: .; V gene: TRBV7-2; D gene: .; CDR3 DNA: TGTGCCAGCAGCTTAGCCAATATAAATGAGCAGTTCTTC; CDR3 protein: CASSLANINEQFF
J gene: TRBJ2-5; clone size: few; V gene: TRBV20-1; D gene: TRBD2; CDR3 DNA: TGCAGTGCTAACGGGGGGGCCCAAGAGACCCAGTACTTC; CDR3 protein: CSANGGAQETQYF
J gene: TRBJ1-5; clone size: .; V gene: TRBV7-2; D gene: .; CDR3 DNA: TGTGCCAGCAGCCTCAGTCCGGGCCAGCCCCAGCATTTT; CDR3 protein: CASSLSPGQPQHF
J gene: TRBJ2-7; clone size: .; V gene: TRBV5-1; D gene: .; CDR3 DNA: TGCGCCAGCAGCCTCTCTAACTACGAGCAGTACTTC; CDR3 protein: CASSLSNYEQYF
J gene: TRBJ1-5; clone size: .; V gene: TRBV4-3; D gene: .; CDR3 DNA: TGCGCCAGCAGCCAAGACGAGGGTCAGCGCCAGCATTTT; CDR3 protein: CASSQDEGQRQHF
J gene: TRBJ2-3; clone size: few; V gene: TRBV6-1; D gene: .; CDR3 DNA: TGTGCCAGCAGTGAAAGACGAGGACCGTCCACAGATACGCAGTATTTT; CDR3 protein: CASSERRGPSTDTQYF
J gene: TRBJ2-3; clone size: many; V gene: TRBV11-2; D gene: TRBD2; CDR3 DNA: TGTGCCAGCAGCTCTCTCGGGGGGGCCGGAGATACGCAGTATTTT; CDR3 protein: CASSSLGGAGDTQYF
J gene: TRBJ2-1; clone size: few; V gene: TRBV29-1; D gene: .; CDR3 DNA: TGCAGCGTGGGTCTAGCCAGGCACAATGAGCAGTTCTTC; CDR3 protein: CSVGLARHNEQFF
J gene: TRBJ2-1; clone size: .; V gene: TRBV28; D gene: TRBD1; CDR3 DNA: TGTGCCAGCAGGGGACAGGGATACAATGAGCAGTTCTTC; CDR3 protein: CASRGQGYNEQFF
J gene: TRBJ2-1; clone size: few; V gene: TRBV5-1; D gene: TRBD1; CDR3 DNA: TGCGCCAGCAGCTTAAGACAGGGGGCAAACAATGAGCAGTTCTTC; CDR3 protein: CASSLRQGANNEQFF
J gene: TRBJ1-1; clone size: few; V gene: TRBV6-1; D gene: TRBD1; CDR3 DNA: TGTGCCAGCAGGGTTGGGACAGGCCGGGAGAACACTGAAGCTTTCTTT; CDR3 protein: CASRVGTGRENTEAFF
J gene: TRBJ2-3; clone size: .; V gene: TRBV6-5; D gene: .; CDR3 DNA: TGTGCCAGCAGGGGGCCTGGCACAGATACGCAGTATTTT; CDR3 protein: CASRGPGTDTQYF
J gene: TRBJ1-6; clone size: many; V gene: TRBV5-1; D gene: .; CDR3 DNA: TGCGCCAGCAGCTTGGGGGACAAGGATTCACCCCTCCACTTT; CDR3 protein: CASSLGDKDSPLHF
J gene: TRBJ1-4; clone size: many; V gene: TRBV4-2; D gene: TRBD1; CDR3 DNA: TGTGCCAGCAGCCAAGAAGCGTCCGGGACAGGGGGTGAAAAACTGTTTTTT; CDR3 protein: CASSQEASGTGGEKLFF
J gene: TRBJ1-2; clone size: many; V gene: TRBV6-5; D gene: .; CDR3 DNA: TGTGCCGTTCACGCCAGGAAAAACTATGGCTACACCTTC; CDR3 protein: CAVHARKNYGYTF
J gene: TRBJ1-3; clone size: .; V gene: TRBV5-4; D gene: .; CDR3 DNA: TGTGCCAGCAGCTTGAAGAAACACAACTCTGGAAACACCATATATTTT; CDR3 protein: CASSLKKHNSGNTIYF
J gene: TRBJ1-2; clone size: many; V gene: TRBV7-9; D gene: TRBD1; CDR3 DNA: TGTGCCAGCAGCCGAGGGGGCGCCTATGGCTACACCTTC; CDR3 protein: CASSRGGAYGYTF
J gene: TRBJ2-2; clone size: .; V gene: TRBV20-1; D gene: TRBD2; CDR3 DNA: TGCAGTGCTAGTGCTAGCGGGGGGGCCTGGGAGCTGTTTTTT; CDR3 protein: CSASASGGAWELFF
J gene: TRBJ2-2; clone size: .; V gene: TRBV7-3; D gene: .; CDR3 DNA: TGTGCCAGCAGCCTGAATAGCGTTTCGTCCACCGGGGAGCTGTTTTTT; CDR3 protein: CASSLNSVSSTGELFF
J gene: TRBJ2-2; clone size: .; V gene: TRBV20-1; D gene: .; CDR3 DNA: TGCAGTGCTAGTGGAGGTCAGGGCGTTTACACCGGGGAGCTGTTTTTT; CDR3 protein: CSASGGQGVYTGELFF
J gene: TRBJ2-3; clone size: few; V gene: TRBV5-4; D gene: .; CDR3 DNA: TGTGCCAGCAGCGAGTCAGGGGCTTATACGCAGTATTTT; CDR3 protein: CASSESGAYTQYF
J gene: TRBJ2-6; clone size: .; V gene: TRBV5-1; D gene: .; CDR3 DNA: TGCGCCAGCAGCCCTAAACCCGATGGGGCCAACGTCCTGACTTTC; CDR3 protein: CASSPKPDGANVLTF
J gene: TRBJ2-4; clone size: few; V gene: TRBV7-2; D gene: TRBD2; CDR3 DNA: TGTGCCAGCAGCTCCCTAGCGGGGATAGCCAAAAACATTCAGTACTTC; CDR3 protein: CASSSLAGIAKNIQYF
J gene: TRBJ1-4; clone size: .; V gene: TRBV6-1; D gene: TRBD1; CDR3 DNA: TGTGCCAGCAGGCTACTATCGGGACAGGCTGTTAATGAAAAACTGTTTTTT; CDR3 protein: CASRLLSGQAVNEKLFF
J gene: TRBJ2-2; clone size: few; V gene: TRBV5-1; D gene: .; CDR3 DNA: TGCGCCAGCAGCTTGGCCGTAGGGCGGAACACCGGGGAGCTGTTTTTT; CDR3 protein: CASSLAVGRNTGELFF
J gene: TRBJ1-2; clone size: few; V gene: TRBV20-1; D gene: TRBD1; CDR3 DNA: TGCAGTGCTATTCTGGGACAGGGGGCGCAGGTTGATGGCTACACCTTC; CDR3 protein: CSAILGQGAQVDGYTF
J gene: TRBJ2-5; clone size: few; V gene: TRBV5-1; D gene: .; CDR3 DNA: TGCGCCAGCACCCTTGGAAGAGCGGTACGAGAGACCCAGTACTTC; CDR3 protein: CASTLGRAVRETQYF
J gene: TRBJ2-3; clone size: many; V gene: TRBV11-2; D gene: .; CDR3 DNA: TGTGCCAGCAGCTCGATTCCGACTGGAGATACGCAGTATTTT; CDR3 protein: CASSSIPTGDTQYF
J gene: TRBJ2-1; clone size: many; V gene: TRBV20-1; D gene: .; CDR3 DNA: TGCAGTGCCCCCTGGAGCGGTGAGCAGTTCTTC; CDR3 protein: CSAPWSGEQFF